Listed below are T cell receptor beta chains from one sample, sequenced in a study of blood T cell repertoires in COVID-19. Method: immunoSEQ multiplex PCR; TCRdb's copy keeps in-frame clones and lacks some. The sample records roughly 100,000 clones, about 90% being singletons. Sequenced material: peripheral blood. All receptors come from a human donor in a cohort sampled during active COVID-19. CDR3s include the opening cysteine and the closing phenylalanine or tryptophan. The D gene is left open where the match is weak. The size entry is marked missing in some rows and otherwise reads once, few, many or a size class.

.	TRBV4-1	TRBJ1-1	.	CASSHQDWGQGAFF	TGCGCCAGCAGCCACCAAGACTGGGGGCAGGGTGCTTTCTTT
TRBD1	TRBV3-1/TRBV3-2	TRBJ1-2	.	CASSQIIFRTGRGNYGYTF	TGTGCCAGCAGCCAAATAATCTTCAGGACAGGGAGAGGGAACTATGGCTACACCTTC
.	TRBV19	TRBJ2-3	.	CASSIQSTDTQYF	TGTGCCAGTAGTATACAGAGCACAGATACGCAGTATTTT
TRBD1	TRBV5-1	TRBJ2-2	.	CASSSGQTNTGELFF	TGCGCCAGCAGCTCGGGACAGACGAACACCGGGGAGCTGTTTTTT
TRBD2	TRBV5-6	TRBJ2-3	.	CASSLFKISGGSTDTQYF	TGTGCCAGCAGCTTGTTCAAAATAAGCGGGGGAAGTACAGATACGCAGTATTTT
.	TRBV4-2	TRBJ2-3	.	CASSQDGGTDTQYF	TGTGCCAGCAGCCAAGACGGCGGGACAGATACGCAGTATTTT
.	TRBV7-9	TRBJ1-5	few	CASSSQGNQPQHF	TGTGCCAGCAGCTCACAGGGTAATCAGCCCCAGCATTTT
TRBD1	TRBV6-6	TRBJ2-7	once	CASSSGTGRYEQYF	TGTGCCAGCAGTTCCGGGACAGGGCGGTACGAGCAGTACTTC
.	TRBV7-2	TRBJ1-5	.	CASSRSNSGNQPQHF	TGTGCCAGCAGCCGTTCTAATTCGGGCAATCAGCCCCAGCATTTT
.	TRBV18	TRBJ2-3	.	CASSRGGTDTQYF	TGTGCCAGCTCAAGGGGTGGGACAGATACGCAGTATTTT
.	TRBV3-1/TRBV3-2	TRBJ1-2	.	CASSQGGGSIGYTF	TGTGCCAGCAGCCAAGGAGGAGGCAGCATTGGCTACACCTTC
.	TRBV5-6	TRBJ2-5	.	CASSARTVQETQYF	TGTGCCAGCAGCGCAAGGACAGTTCAAGAGACCCAGTACTTC
.	TRBV5-6	TRBJ1-3	.	CASSSPGLGNTIYF	TGTGCCAGCAGCTCTCCGGGACTCGGAAACACCATATATTTT
TRBD2	TRBV5-1	TRBJ2-6	.	CASRAGASGANVLTF	TGCGCCAGCCGTGCGGGAGCCTCTGGGGCCAACGTCCTGACTTTC
TRBD2	TRBV6-5	TRBJ2-4	.	CASGSRGEAKNIQYF	TGTGCCAGCGGAAGCCGGGGGGAAGCCAAAAACATTCAGTACTTC
.	TRBV30	TRBJ2-7	.	CAWRGSGYGEQYF	TGTGCCTGGCGGGGGAGTGGCTACGGGGAGCAGTACTTC
.	TRBV6-1	TRBJ2-2	once	CASSEGGVGELFF	TGTGCCAGCAGTGAGGGGGGAGTCGGGGAGCTGTTTTTT
TRBD1	TRBV28	TRBJ2-1	.	CASSSSGTGLNEQFF	TGTGCCAGCAGTTCCTCCGGGACAGGGCTCAATGAGCAGTTCTTC
TRBD1	TRBV4-1	TRBJ2-2	.	CASSPGQGYTGELFF	TGCGCCAGCAGCCCCGGACAGGGGTACACCGGGGAGCTGTTTTTT
TRBD2	TRBV5-4	TRBJ2-1	.	CASSSSGGASYNEQFF	TGTGCCAGCAGCTCTAGCGGGGGGGCCTCCTACAATGAGCAGTTCTTC
.	TRBV15	TRBJ2-1	.	CATRRGSSYNEQFF	TGTGCCACCAGAAGGGGTAGCTCCTACAATGAGCAGTTCTTC
TRBD2	TRBV3-1/TRBV3-2	TRBJ2-5	.	CASSPTTLAGGVGTQYF	TGTGCCAGCAGCCCCACGACCCTAGCGGGGGGGGTAGGGACCCAGTACTTC
.	TRBV5-1	TRBJ1-6	.	CASSFLNSPLHF	TGCGCCAGCAGCTTCTTGAATTCACCCCTCCACTTT
.	TRBV9	TRBJ2-3	.	CASQKSPDTDTQYF	TGTGCCTCACAGAAGTCCCCTGACACAGATACGCAGTATTTT
TRBD2	TRBV24-1	TRBJ2-3	.	CATSDFPASGATDTQYF	TGTGCCACCAGTGATTTTCCGGCTAGCGGGGCCACAGATACGCAGTATTTT
TRBD1	TRBV30	TRBJ1-4	.	CAWSVRQGDGVEKLFF	TGTGCCTGGAGTGTAAGACAGGGGGATGGTGTTGAAAAACTGTTTTTT
.	TRBV18	TRBJ2-5	few	CASSLGLGETQYF	TGTGCCAGCTCGCTCGGACTCGGAGAGACCCAGTACTTC
TRBD1	TRBV11-2	TRBJ2-7	.	CASSFDGTGFYEQYF	TGTGCCAGCAGCTTCGACGGGACAGGGTTTTACGAGCAGTACTTC
TRBD1	TRBV4-2	TRBJ2-1	once	CASSQGQGPTTEQFF	TGTGCCAGCAGCCAAGGACAGGGGCCTACAACTGAGCAGTTCTTC
.	TRBV4-3	TRBJ2-7	.	CASSQVMSYEQYF	TGCGCCAGCAGCCAAGTAATGTCCTACGAGCAGTACTTC
TRBD1	TRBV7-3	TRBJ2-5	.	CASSIQTAGGGETQYF	TGTGCCAGCAGCATACAAACGGCAGGGGGCGGCGAGACCCAGTACTTC
TRBD1	TRBV29-1	TRBJ1-1	.	CSGRTGAGNTEAFF	TGCAGCGGACGGACAGGTGCGGGGAACACTGAAGCTTTCTTT
.	TRBV5-1	TRBJ2-7	.	CASSFGQGGYEQYF	TGCGCCAGCAGCTTTGGGCAGGGCGGTTACGAGCAGTACTTC
TRBD1	TRBV7-8	TRBJ2-1	.	CASSRTGQKPYNEQFF	TGTGCCAGCAGCCGAACGGGACAGAAACCCTACAATGAGCAGTTCTTC
.	TRBV6-6	TRBJ2-2	.	CASSPPTNTGELFF	TGTGCCAGCAGTCCCCCAACGAACACCGGGGAGCTGTTTTTT
.	TRBV28	TRBJ1-5	.	CATSPLLDSSNQPQHF	TGTGCCACCTCACCCCTTTTGGACAGTAGCAATCAGCCCCAGCATTTT
TRBD1	TRBV5-6	TRBJ2-7	few	CASSPTPRTGDEQYF	TGTGCCAGCAGCCCAACTCCACGGACAGGGGACGAGCAGTACTTC
.	TRBV5-6	TRBJ1-6	.	CASSSGSYNSPLHF	TGTGCCAGCAGCTCGGGGTCTTATAATTCACCCCTCCACTTT
.	TRBV11-2	TRBJ2-3	.	CASSLTGDTQYF	TGTGCCAGCAGCTTAACGGGAGATACGCAGTATTTT
.	TRBV28	TRBJ1-4	.	CASRYRVRVEKLFF	TGTGCCAGCAGATACAGGGTTAGGGTGGAAAAACTGTTTTTT
.	TRBV27	TRBJ1-1	.	CASSLSAGLNTEAFF	TGTGCCAGCAGTTTATCTGCAGGGTTGAACACTGAAGCTTTCTTT
TRBD1	TRBV4-1	TRBJ2-4	once	CASSQDPRAGGDIQYF	TGCGCCAGCAGCCAAGATCCAAGGGCAGGGGGAGACATTCAGTACTTC
.	TRBV12-3/TRBV12-4	TRBJ2-7	.	CASSSTGWGQYF	TGTGCCAGCAGTTCCACAGGGTGGGGACAGTACTTC
TRBD1	TRBV19	TRBJ1-2	.	CASTPNGQGTGYTF	TGTGCCAGTACCCCAAATGGACAGGGGACTGGCTACACCTTC
.	TRBV27	TRBJ1-1	.	CASSPRGWITEAFF	TGTGCCAGCAGTCCCCGGGGTTGGATCACTGAAGCTTTCTTT
.	TRBV10-1	TRBJ1-5	.	CASTGQPQHF	TGCGCCAGCACGGGTCAGCCCCAGCATTTT
TRBD1	TRBV5-1	TRBJ2-3	.	CASSLRQGTSTDTQYF	TGCGCCAGCAGCCTGAGACAGGGTACGAGCACAGATACGCAGTATTTT
.	TRBV10-3	TRBJ1-6	.	CAISDWAGRNSPLHF	TGTGCCATCAGTGACTGGGCAGGGAGGAATTCACCCCTCCACTTT
.	TRBV19	TRBJ2-3	.	CASADTSKFSFSTDTQYF	TGTGCCAGTGCCGACACCTCTAAGTTCAGTTTTAGCACAGATACGCAGTATTTT
.	TRBV19	TRBJ1-2	.	CASSATQIGANLNNYGYTF	TGTGCCAGTAGTGCCACGCAGATTGGGGCTAATTTGAACAACTATGGCTACACCTTC
.	TRBV27	TRBJ1-6	.	CASSSDLNNSPLHF	TGTGCCAGCAGTTCGGACTTAAACAATTCACCCCTCCACTTT
TRBD1	TRBV19	TRBJ2-7	.	CASSIALVRDRGLYEQYF	TGTGCCAGTAGTATAGCTCTCGTCCGGGACAGGGGGTTGTACGAGCAGTACTTC
.	TRBV24-1	TRBJ1-1	.	CATSDQNTEAFF	TGTGCCACCAGTGATCAGAACACTGAAGCTTTCTTT
TRBD2	TRBV5-1	TRBJ2-5	.	CASSSRPGPAGGPGEETQYF	TGCGCCAGCAGCTCCCGGCCGGGGCCAGCGGGGGGGCCCGGGGAAGAGACCCAGTACTTC
TRBD2	TRBV2	TRBJ2-3	.	CASSDRLAGGPDTTDTQYF	TGTGCCAGCAGTGATCGTCTAGCGGGGGGTCCCGATACCACAGATACGCAGTATTTT
TRBD2	TRBV7-2	TRBJ2-3	.	CASSNLGLASDTQYF	TGTGCCAGCAGCAACCTGGGACTAGCTTCTGATACGCAGTATTTT
.	TRBV6-4	TRBJ2-1	.	CTSSSGNRVYEQFF	TGTACCAGCAGCTCCGGAAACAGGGTCTATGAGCAGTTCTTC
.	TRBV25-1	TRBJ2-7	.	CASRLPGSYEQYF	TGTGCCAGCAGGCTTCCAGGAAGCTACGAGCAGTACTTC
.	TRBV7-9	TRBJ2-3	.	CAFPWASTDTQYF	TGTGCCTTCCCGTGGGCGAGCACAGATACGCAGTATTTT